This T cell receptor beta chain appears in the sequencing data of a study of CD8 T cells in ankylosing spondylitis. Study-wide points: For ankylosing spondylitis blood, a TCR beta motif of roughly 8 highly homologous variants appeared characteristic.

Quantitative 5'-RACE with molecular barcodes produced the TCR beta libraries. One entry per CDR3 protein, called by TCRdb with MiXCR from the 5' RACE reads. In the table there are approximately 140,000 distinct CDR3 sequences, roughly 9% of which are singletons. Trimming left V 3 bases short and J 8 bases short, with 15 bases between. Germline V lookup: CDR1 SGHRS, CDR2 YFSETQ. The CDR3 has 14 residues. There are many counts of this clonotype. No antigen is known for it. Material: blood, either unsorted or a sorted T cell fraction (not recorded which). The chain recombines TRBV5-1 with TRBJ2-1; the D gene is possibly TRBD2 (6 bases). The TCR comes from a male donor with ankylosing spondylitis or in good health (not recorded which). The CDR3 DNA reads as TGCGCCAGCAGCTCCGAGTTCGCTAGCGATGAGCAGTTCTTC. Protein sequence: CASSSEFASDEQFF.